This T cell receptor (beta chain) was sequenced during a study of blood T cell repertoires in COVID-19. As for the study in general: COVID-19 samples collected from the United States, Italy and Spain covered acute and convalescent phases.

At least ten counts were recorded for this clone. Some clones are missing from TCRdb's copy, which holds only in-frame ones; the method was immunoSEQ multiplex PCR. The sample includes approximately 300,000 clones, around 86% of them seen just once. CDR3 length: 17 amino acids. With V trimmed by 1 base and J by 0 bases, 6 bases remained unmatched. Germline CDR1 and CDR2: SGHAT and FQNNGV. The gene calls are TRBV11-2 and TRBJ2-5; 9 bases fit TRBD2. The sample taken for sequencing was peripheral blood. This receptor was obtained from a woman in her forties or fifties with acute or convalescent COVID-19. The CDR3 is CASSLVPSGNHQETQYF. In nucleotides, the CDR3 is TGTGCCAGCAGCTTAGTCCCTAGCGGGAACCACCAAGAGACCCAGTACTTC. Full variable domain (missing parts from reference TRBV11-2 and TRBJ2-5): EAGVAQSPRYKIIEKRQSVAFWCNPISGHATLYWYQQILGQGPKLLIQFQNNGVVDDSQLPKDRFSAERLKGVDSTLKIQPAKLEDSAVYLCASSLVPSGNHQETQYFGPGTRLLVL.